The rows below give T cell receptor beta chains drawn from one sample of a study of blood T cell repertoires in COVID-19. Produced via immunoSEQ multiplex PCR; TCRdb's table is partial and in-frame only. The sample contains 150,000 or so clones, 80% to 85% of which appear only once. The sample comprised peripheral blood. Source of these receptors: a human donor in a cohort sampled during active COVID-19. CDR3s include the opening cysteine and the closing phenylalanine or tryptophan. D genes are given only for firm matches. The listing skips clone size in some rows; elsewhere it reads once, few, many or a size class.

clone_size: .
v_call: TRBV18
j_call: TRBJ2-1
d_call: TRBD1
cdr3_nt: TGTGCCAGCTCACCGGACAGGGAAGGCAACAATGAGCAGTTCTTC
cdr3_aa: CASSPDREGNNEQFF

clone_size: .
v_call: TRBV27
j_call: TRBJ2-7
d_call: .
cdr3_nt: TGTGCCAGCGGGGGAGGCTCCTACGAGCAGTACTTC
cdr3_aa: CASGGGSYEQYF

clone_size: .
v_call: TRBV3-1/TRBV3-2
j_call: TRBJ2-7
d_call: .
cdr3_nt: TGTGCCAGCAGCCAACGACAATCCCAGTTTTACTTC
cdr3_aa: CASSQRQSQFYF

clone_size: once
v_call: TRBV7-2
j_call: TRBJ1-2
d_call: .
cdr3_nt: TGTGCCAGCAGAAGGGCAGGGGAGAGAGGCTACACCTTC
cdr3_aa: CASRRAGERGYTF

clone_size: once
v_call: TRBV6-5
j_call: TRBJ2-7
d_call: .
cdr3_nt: TGTGCCAGCAGTTATGGCGGTGGCGGTTCCTACGAGCAGTACTTC
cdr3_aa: CASSYGGGGSYEQYF

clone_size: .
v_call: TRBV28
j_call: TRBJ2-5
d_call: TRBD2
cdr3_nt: TGTGCCGGTAGCCGGGCCGGGGGGCAAGAGACCCAGTACTTC
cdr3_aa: CAGSRAGGQETQYF

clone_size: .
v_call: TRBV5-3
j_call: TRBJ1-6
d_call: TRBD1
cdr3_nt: TGTGCCAGAAGCGATAAGACAGGGGCAGGTTCACCCCTCCACTTT
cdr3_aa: CARSDKTGAGSPLHF

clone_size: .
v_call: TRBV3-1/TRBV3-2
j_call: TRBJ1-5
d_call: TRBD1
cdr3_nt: TGTGCCAGCAGTAAGGGACAGGTGAATCAGCCCCAGCATTTT
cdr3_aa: CASSKGQVNQPQHF

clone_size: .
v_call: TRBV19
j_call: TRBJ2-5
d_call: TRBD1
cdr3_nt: TGTGCCAGTAGTACGCCGGGACAGGGTAACGAGAGACCCCAGTACTTC
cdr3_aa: CASSTPGQGNERPQYF

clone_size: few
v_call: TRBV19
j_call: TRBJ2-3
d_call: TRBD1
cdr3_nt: TGTGCCAGTTCTCCCGGGACAGGGGAACGCACGCAGTATTTT
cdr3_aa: CASSPGTGERTQYF

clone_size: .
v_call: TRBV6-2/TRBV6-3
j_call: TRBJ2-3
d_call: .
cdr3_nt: TGTGCCAGCAGTTATATTTCAGATACGCAGTATTTT
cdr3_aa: CASSYISDTQYF

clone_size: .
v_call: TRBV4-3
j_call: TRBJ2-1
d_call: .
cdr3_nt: TGCGCCAGCAGCGCGTCGCGCGCGGGCTTTTTCAATGAGCAGTTCTTC
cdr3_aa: CASSASRAGFFNEQFF

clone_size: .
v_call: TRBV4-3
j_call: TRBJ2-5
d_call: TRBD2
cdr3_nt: TGCGCCAGCAGCCAACTGGGGGGGGAGACCCAGTACTTC
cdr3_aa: CASSQLGGETQYF

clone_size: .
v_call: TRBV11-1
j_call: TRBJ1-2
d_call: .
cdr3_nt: TGTGCCAGCAGCCAGATGACAGGATCCTATGGCTACACCTTC
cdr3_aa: CASSQMTGSYGYTF

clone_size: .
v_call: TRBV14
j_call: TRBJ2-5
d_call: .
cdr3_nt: TGTGCCAGCAGCAGGGGGATGCAGACCCAGTACTTC
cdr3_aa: CASSRGMQTQYF

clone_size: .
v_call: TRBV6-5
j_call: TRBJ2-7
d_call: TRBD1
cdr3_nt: TGTGCCAGCAGTTACGGGTCACAGGGGTTTTACGAGCAGTACTTC
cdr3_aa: CASSYGSQGFYEQYF

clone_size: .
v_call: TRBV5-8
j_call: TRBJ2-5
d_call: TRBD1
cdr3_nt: TGTGCCAGCAGACCCGGGACAGGGGCTCAAGAGACCCAGTACTTC
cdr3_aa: CASRPGTGAQETQYF

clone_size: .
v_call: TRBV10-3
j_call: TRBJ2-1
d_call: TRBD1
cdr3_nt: TGTGCCATCAGTCTCTCCTCGACAGGGTTAGGGGATGAGCAGTTCTTC
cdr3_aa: CAISLSSTGLGDEQFF

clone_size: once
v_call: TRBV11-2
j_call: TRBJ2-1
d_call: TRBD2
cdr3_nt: TGTGCCAGCAGCTCGAGGGCGGGGGGGTGGAACAATGAGCAGTTCTTC
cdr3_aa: CASSSRAGGWNNEQFF

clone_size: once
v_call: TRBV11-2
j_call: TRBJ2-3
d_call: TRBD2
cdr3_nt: TGTGCCAGCAGCTTAGTTGCGGCTAGCGGGGGGGCCGGAGATACGCAGTATTTT
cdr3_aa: CASSLVAASGGAGDTQYF

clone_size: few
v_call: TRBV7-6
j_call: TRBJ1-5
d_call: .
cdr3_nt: TGTGCCAGCAGTGAGGCCCCAGGCAATCAGCCCCAGCATTTT
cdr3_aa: CASSEAPGNQPQHF

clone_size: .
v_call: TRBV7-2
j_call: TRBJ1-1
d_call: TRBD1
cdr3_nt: TGTGCCAGCAGCCCCGGACAGGGGGTTTATCGAGCTTTCTTT
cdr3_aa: CASSPGQGVYRAFF

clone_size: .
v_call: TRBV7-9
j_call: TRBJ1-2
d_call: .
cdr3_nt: TGTGCCAGCAGCACGCGACAGTATGGCTACACCTTC
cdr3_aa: CASSTRQYGYTF

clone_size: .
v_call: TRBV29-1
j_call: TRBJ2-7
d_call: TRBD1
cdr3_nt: TGCAGCGTTGAAAGTGGGACAGGCGCCTACGAGCAGTACTTC
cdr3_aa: CSVESGTGAYEQYF

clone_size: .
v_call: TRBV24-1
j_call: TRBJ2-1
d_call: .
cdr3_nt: TGTGCCACCAGTGCATTCTGGCCCCATGAGCAGTTCTTC
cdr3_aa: CATSAFWPHEQFF

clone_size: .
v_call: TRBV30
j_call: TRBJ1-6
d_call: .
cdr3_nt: TGTGCCTGGAGCCCAGAGGTTAGCAGTTCACCCCTCCACTTT
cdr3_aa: CAWSPEVSSSPLHF

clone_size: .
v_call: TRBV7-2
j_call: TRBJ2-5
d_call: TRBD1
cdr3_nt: TGTGCCAGCAGCTCCAGACAGGGCCAAGAGACCCAGTACTTC
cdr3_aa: CASSSRQGQETQYF

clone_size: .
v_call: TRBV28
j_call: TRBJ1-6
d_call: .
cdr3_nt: TGTGCCAGCAGTCAGCGGGGGAATAATTCACCCCTCCACTTT
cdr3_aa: CASSQRGNNSPLHF

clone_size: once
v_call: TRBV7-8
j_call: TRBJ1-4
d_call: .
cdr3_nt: TGTGCCAGCAGCTCAACCTCTTCGGGGACAACGTATGAAAAACTGTTTTTT
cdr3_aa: CASSSTSSGTTYEKLFF

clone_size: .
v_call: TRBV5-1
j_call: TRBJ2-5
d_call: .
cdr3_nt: TGCGCCAGCAGCCTTAACAGGGCCCAAGAGACCCAGTACTTC
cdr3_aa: CASSLNRAQETQYF

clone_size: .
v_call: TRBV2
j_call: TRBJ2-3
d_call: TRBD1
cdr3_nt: TGTGCCAGCAGTGAAGACAGGGGGCGGAGCACAGATACGCAGTATTTT
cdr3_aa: CASSEDRGRSTDTQYF

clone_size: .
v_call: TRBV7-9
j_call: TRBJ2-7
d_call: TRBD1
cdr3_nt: TGTGCCAGCAGCATGGGACAGGGGAGCTACGAGCAGTACTTC
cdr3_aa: CASSMGQGSYEQYF

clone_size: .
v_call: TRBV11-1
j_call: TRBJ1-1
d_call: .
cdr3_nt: TGTGCCAGCAGCTTAGAGCGGGGGCTGGCGACTGAAGCTTTCTTT
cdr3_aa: CASSLERGLATEAFF

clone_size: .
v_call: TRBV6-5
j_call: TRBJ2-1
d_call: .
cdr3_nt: TGTGCCAGCACACCCCGGAGGGGGCTGGGAAATGAGCAGTTCTTC
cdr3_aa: CASTPRRGLGNEQFF

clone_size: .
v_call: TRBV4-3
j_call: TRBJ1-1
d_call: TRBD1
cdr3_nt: TGCGCCAGCAGCCAAGATGGGACAGGAGGGTGGACTGAAGCTTTCTTT
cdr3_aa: CASSQDGTGGWTEAFF

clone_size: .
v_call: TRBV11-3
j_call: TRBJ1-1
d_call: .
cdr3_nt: TGTGCCAGCAGAAAGACAGCCTCAAACACTGAAGCTTTCTTT
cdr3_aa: CASRKTASNTEAFF

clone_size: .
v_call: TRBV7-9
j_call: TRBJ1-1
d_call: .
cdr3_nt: TGTGCCAGCATCAAAGGGGCAGGGAAAACTGAAGCTTTCTTT
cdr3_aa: CASIKGAGKTEAFF

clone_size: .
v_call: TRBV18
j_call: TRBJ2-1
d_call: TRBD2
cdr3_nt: TGTGCCAGCTCACCACCGAGCGGGGGGGCCTTCGATAATGAGCAGTTCTTC
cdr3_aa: CASSPPSGGAFDNEQFF

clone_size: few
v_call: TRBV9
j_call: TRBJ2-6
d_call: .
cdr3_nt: TGTGCCAGCAGCCCCCGCTCTGGGGCCAACGTCCTGACTTTC
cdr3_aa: CASSPRSGANVLTF

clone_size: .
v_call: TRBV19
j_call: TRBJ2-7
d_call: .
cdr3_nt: TGTGCCAGTAGTACCACTTATTATCGGTCCTACGAGCAGTACTTC
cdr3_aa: CASSTTYYRSYEQYF

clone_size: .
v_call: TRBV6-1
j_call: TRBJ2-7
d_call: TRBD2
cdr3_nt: TGTGCCAGCAGTGAAGGGTGGGGGGGAAGTCGCTACGAGCAGTACTTC
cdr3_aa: CASSEGWGGSRYEQYF